This is a list of T cell receptor beta chains from one sample in a study of blood T cell repertoires in COVID-19. This table comes from immunoSEQ multiplex PCR, and its TCRdb copy is limited to in-frame clones, with some not included. The table includes 100,000 to 150,000 clones, about 85% detected once. Sequencing was performed on peripheral blood. The receptor source for this set is an elderly man with active or convalescent COVID-19. The CDR3 runs from the conserved cysteine through the conserved F or W. The order of the fields is J gene, D gene, V gene, clone size, CDR3 DNA, CDR3 protein. The D gene is left open where the match is weak. Expanded clones get a size class; other rows say once, few or many, or leave the size out.

TRBJ1-2 | . | TRBV28 | . | TGTGCCAGCCTCACAGGGTTTAGAGCCGGTGGCTACACCTTC | CASLTGFRAGGYTF
TRBJ2-1 | . | TRBV6-5 | . | TGTGCCAGCAGCTTACAGGTTTACAATGAGCAGTTCTTC | CASSLQVYNEQFF
TRBJ1-1 | . | TRBV18 | . | TGTGCCAGCTCACCCGCGAGAGCCGTGGACACTGAAGCTTTCTTT | CASSPARAVDTEAFF
TRBJ2-7 | TRBD2 | TRBV7-2 | . | TGTGCCAGCAGCTTAGTGACGGGGGGGCAATACGAGCAGTACTTC | CASSLVTGGQYEQYF
TRBJ2-1 | TRBD2 | TRBV7-8 | . | TGTGCCAGCAGCCAAACCCGGACTAGCGGGGGGAATGAGCAGTTCTTC | CASSQTRTSGGNEQFF
TRBJ1-1 | TRBD1 | TRBV20-1 | . | TGCAGGGGGGGACAGGGGGCTGAAGCTTTCTTT | CRGGQGAEAFF
TRBJ1-2 | TRBD1 | TRBV12-3/TRBV12-4 | few | TGTGCCAGCAGTTTCCAGGGGGCGACCGGCTACACCTTC | CASSFQGATGYTF
TRBJ2-3 | TRBD2 | TRBV4-2 | . | TGTGCCAGCAGCCAAGGGACTAGCACTGGCACAGATACGCAGTATTTT | CASSQGTSTGTDTQYF
TRBJ1-3 | . | TRBV7-2 | . | TGTGCCAGCAGCCCAAAGTATCAGGGTCTAACCGTGCGGGGAGACACCATATATTTT | CASSPKYQGLTVRGDTIYF
TRBJ1-5 | . | TRBV7-2 | . | TGTGCCAGCAGCTTAGGGAGGGGAAGTCAGCCCCAGCATTTT | CASSLGRGSQPQHF
TRBJ1-3 | . | TRBV14 | . | TGTGCCAGCAGCCAGGTCAGCTCTGGAAACACCATATATTTT | CASSQVSSGNTIYF
TRBJ1-5 | . | TRBV7-2 | . | TGTGCCAGCAGCTTAGAACAGTACAATCAGCCCCAGCATTTT | CASSLEQYNQPQHF
TRBJ1-1 | . | TRBV6-5 | . | TGTGCCAGCAGAAACGACAGGAACACTGAAGCTTTCTTT | CASRNDRNTEAFF
TRBJ2-5 | TRBD1 | TRBV5-1 | few | TGCGCCAGCAGCTTGGCCGGGACAGGGGATCAAGAGACCCAGTACTTC | CASSLAGTGDQETQYF
TRBJ1-1 | . | TRBV23-1 | . | TGCGCCAGCAGTCAACCACAGGGTCGGAACACTGAAGCTTTCTTT | CASSQPQGRNTEAFF
TRBJ2-1 | . | TRBV9 | . | TGTGCCAGCAGCCCCCAATTCCTCAGCTCCTACAATGAGCAGTTCTTC | CASSPQFLSSYNEQFF
TRBJ1-2 | . | TRBV3-1/TRBV3-2 | many | TGTGCCAGCAGTCACAGCCCTAACTATGGCTACACCTTC | CASSHSPNYGYTF
TRBJ1-2 | TRBD1 | TRBV5-1 | . | TGCGCCAGCAGCGTGGGACAGGGTGAGGGCTACACCTTC | CASSVGQGEGYTF
TRBJ2-7 | TRBD1 | TRBV19 | . | TGTGCCAGTACTCGGGACAGATTTTCCTACGAGCAGTACTTC | CASTRDRFSYEQYF
TRBJ2-3 | . | TRBV6-5 | . | TGTGCCAGCAGTTACGAGGGGGGCACAGATACGCAGTATTTT | CASSYEGGTDTQYF
TRBJ1-6 | . | TRBV3-1/TRBV3-2 | . | TGTGCCAGCAGCCGGACAGATTATAATTCACCCCTCCACTTT | CASSRTDYNSPLHF
TRBJ2-1 | TRBD2 | TRBV11-1 | . | TGTGCCAGCAGCACCCTAGCGGAACTTAACAATGAGCAGTTCTTC | CASSTLAELNNEQFF
TRBJ1-2 | . | TRBV19 | . | TGTGCCAGTACCAGGGACTCGCCCCTTTATGGCTACACCTTC | CASTRDSPLYGYTF
TRBJ2-1 | TRBD2 | TRBV6-5 | few | TGTGCCAGCAGTATAATAGCGGGAGCCTACAATGAGCAGTTCTTC | CASSIIAGAYNEQFF
TRBJ2-7 | TRBD1 | TRBV7-2 | . | TGTGCCAGCAGTTCGGACAGGCATAGCTCCTACGAGCAGTACTTC | CASSSDRHSSYEQYF
TRBJ1-5 | TRBD1 | TRBV6-2/TRBV6-3 | . | TGTGCCAGCAGTTACTCGACAGGGAGAGGCAATCAGCCCCAGCATTTT | CASSYSTGRGNQPQHF
TRBJ2-7 | TRBD1 | TRBV7-3 | . | TGTGCCAGCAGCCTTTATGGACAGGGGGTCTCCTACGAGCAGTACTTC | CASSLYGQGVSYEQYF
TRBJ2-4 | TRBD2 | TRBV7-2 | . | TGTGCCAGCAGCTTATGGCTAGCGGGTGACCTAGCCAAAAACATTCAGTACTTC | CASSLWLAGDLAKNIQYF
TRBJ1-2 | . | TRBV7-2 | . | TGTGCCAGCAGCTTAGTACGTACAAGTTTCTATGGCTACACCTTC | CASSLVRTSFYGYTF
TRBJ1-1 | . | TRBV27 | . | TGTGCCAGCAGTTCCCCAGGTCACTCCCCGAACACTGAAGCTTTCTTT | CASSSPGHSPNTEAFF
TRBJ2-3 | . | TRBV12-3/TRBV12-4 | . | TGTGCCAGCAGACTTCCCCCCCGCGATACGCAGTATTTT | CASRLPPRDTQYF
TRBJ2-7 | TRBD1 | TRBV29-1 | . | TGCAGCACTCGGGACAGTACCTACGAGCAGTACTTC | CSTRDSTYEQYF
TRBJ2-3 | . | TRBV4-3 | . | TGCGCCAGCAGCCAAGATCTCAGAACATCAACCACAGATACGCAGTATTTT | CASSQDLRTSTTDTQYF
TRBJ1-5 | TRBD1 | TRBV18 | . | TGTGCCAGCTCACCACCATCAGGGGGAGGTCAGCCCCAGCATTTT | CASSPPSGGGQPQHF
TRBJ2-7 | . | TRBV3-1/TRBV3-2 | once | TGTGCCAGCAGCGTGACAGCCTACGAGCAGTACTTC | CASSVTAYEQYF
TRBJ2-2 | TRBD2 | TRBV19 | . | TGTGCCAGTAGTATGTCCGCTAGCGGGAAAAGGGCCGGGGAGCTGTTTTTT | CASSMSASGKRAGELFF
TRBJ2-7 | . | TRBV30 | . | TGTGCCTGGAGTGTGAACAGGTACGAGCAGTACTTC | CAWSVNRYEQYF
TRBJ2-3 | . | TRBV6-5 | few | TGTGCCAGCAGTACCCCCCTCAATAGTAATACGCAGTATTTT | CASSTPLNSNTQYF
TRBJ1-1 | . | TRBV3-1/TRBV3-2 | . | TGTGCCAGCAGCCGGACAATTACTGAAGCTTTCTTT | CASSRTITEAFF
TRBJ1-2 | . | TRBV7-3 | . | TGTGCCAGCAGCTTGCTTGGCAGCTATGGCTACACCTTC | CASSLLGSYGYTF
TRBJ2-5 | . | TRBV7-2 | . | TGTGCCAGCAGCTTAGGGAGCGTAACAGGGGAGACCCAGTACTTC | CASSLGSVTGETQYF
TRBJ2-1 | TRBD2 | TRBV7-8 | . | TGTGCCAGCAGCTTGCTAGCGGGGGAGTACAATGAGCAGTTCTTC | CASSLLAGEYNEQFF
TRBJ2-7 | TRBD2 | TRBV6-5 | . | TGTGCCAGCAGCGAGGGACTAGCGGGATTTTACGAGCAGTACTTC | CASSEGLAGFYEQYF